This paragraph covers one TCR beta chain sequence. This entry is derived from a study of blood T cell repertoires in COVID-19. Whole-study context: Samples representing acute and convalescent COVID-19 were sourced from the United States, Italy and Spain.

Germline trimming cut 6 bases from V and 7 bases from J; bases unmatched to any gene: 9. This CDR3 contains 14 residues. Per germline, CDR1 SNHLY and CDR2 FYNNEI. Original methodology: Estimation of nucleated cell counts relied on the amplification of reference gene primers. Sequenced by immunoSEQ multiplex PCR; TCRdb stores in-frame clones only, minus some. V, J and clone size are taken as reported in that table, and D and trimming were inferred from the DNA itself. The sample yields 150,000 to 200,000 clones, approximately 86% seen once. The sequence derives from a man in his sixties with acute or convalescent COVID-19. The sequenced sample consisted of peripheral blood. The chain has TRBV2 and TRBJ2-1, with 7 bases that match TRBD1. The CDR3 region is CASRERQGRNEQFF. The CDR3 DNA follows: TGTGCCAGCAGGGAAAGACAGGGTCGGAATGAGCAGTTCTTC.